This TCR beta chain was identified during a study of T cell responses to AZD1222 COVID-19 vaccine. The germline CDR1 and CDR2 sequences are WSHSY and SAAADI. V was shortened by 3 bases and J by 5 bases, with 20 bases between the two germline ends. CDR3 length: 16 residues. Clones were sequenced by immunoSEQ multiplex PCR, and TCRdb holds only the in-frame ones, with some missing. Of about 150,000 clones listed, more than 85% are singletons. The receptor was derived from an adult in good health. The V gene is TRBV10-2, the J gene TRBJ2-7, with D tentatively TRBD2 (6 bases). Source: peripheral blood, taken on day 0 of AZD1222 vaccination. The CDR3 coding sequence is TGCGCCAGCAGTGATCGAGCGGGCGCTCAGGTGAACGAGCAGTACTTC. This sequence encodes CASSDRAGAQVNEQYF.